One and the same sample provided the 24 T cell receptor beta chains below, sequenced in a study of T-cell memory formation after mild COVID-19. Via MiXCR, TCRdb re-called the 5' RACE reads, giving one row per CDR3 protein. The sample lists roughly 280,000 distinct CDR3 sequences, 7.5% to 9.5% occurring once. Sequenced: PBMCs or a T cell subset sorted from them (not recorded which). Receptor source: a man between 18 and 35 years old who had mild COVID-19 (a few samples of this study predate the infection). Cell type and time point are not known.

The chain is built from TRBV7-8 and TRBJ2-1; 8 positions match TRBD2. The CDR3 has 18 amino acids. Germline assignment: CDR1 SGHVS and CDR2 FQNEAQ. Losses at the gene ends were 3 bases for V and 8 bases for J; bases not matched to a gene: 18. CDR3 nucleotides: TGTGCCAGCAGCTTGTCTGGGGGCGGGCGAGCGGGAGTATATGAGCAGTTCTTC. Translation: CASSLSGGGRAGVYEQFF.

This clonotype showed up just a few times. The chain employs TRBV10-3 and TRBJ2-7, with TRBD2 identical over 8 bases. The CDR3 covers 12 residues. Per the germline V gene, CDR1 is ENHRY and CDR2 is SYGVKD. Germline trimming cut 8 bases from V and 3 bases from J; bases unmatched to any gene: 3. CDR3 sequence: CAILGGGYEQYF. CDR3 DNA sequence: TGTGCCATCCTCGGGGGGGGCTACGAGCAGTACTTC.

This clonotype came up many times. This chain links TRBV28 with TRBJ2-3; tentative D call: TRBD2 (5 bases). Germline V gives CDR1 MDHEN, CDR2 SYDVKM. The CDR3 totals 14 residues. V was trimmed by 3 bases and J by 3 bases, leaving 10 bases between them. The CDR3 protein is CASSFRRITDTQYF. DNA of the CDR3: TGTGCCAGCAGTTTTAGGAGGATTACAGATACGCAGTATTTT.

This sequence joins TRBV3-1 and TRBJ2-3; TRBD2 is a possible D gene (6 bases). V dropped 5 bases and J dropped 2 bases, with 11 bases sitting between them. Germline values: CDR1 LGHDT, CDR2 YNNKEL (reference sequence). CDR3 length: 14 residues. The CDR3 loop reads CASSAGPHTDTQYF. The DNA for the CDR3 is TGTGCCAGCAGCGCGGGACCCCACACAGATACGCAGTATTTT.

This clonotype was counted many times. The rearrangement links TRBV12-3 or TRBV12-4 to TRBJ2-2, with 7 bases that match TRBD1. Trimming took 7 bases from V and 4 from J; bases not matched to a gene: 3. CDR3 length equals 13 residues. The CDR3 region has the DNA TGTGCCAGCAAACAGGGGCGCACCGGGGAGCTGTTTTTT. It yields the protein CASKQGRTGELFF.

This chain joins TRBV6-6 and TRBJ1-2, with unresolved D. The CDR3 runs to 11 residues. Germline lookup yields CDR1 MNHNY and CDR2 SVGAGI (reference sequence). Trimming stripped 6 bases from V and 3 bases from J, with 5 bases between. The CDR3 region has the DNA TGTGCCAGCAGGGTGGACTATGGCTACACCTTC. This codes for CASRVDYGYTF.

J is TRBJ2-2 and V is TRBV18, with 9 positions matching TRBD1. Unmatched junction bases numbered 10, after V lost 5 bases and J lost 6 bases. Germline V gives CDR1 KGHSH, CDR2 LQKENI. The CDR3 spans 16 residues. CDR3 DNA sequence: TGTGCCAGCTCAAAGCTCGGGACAGGGAAATCCGGGGAGCTGTTTTTT. It is translated as CASSKLGTGKSGELFF.

The chain is built from TRBV11-2 and TRBJ2-1; D is possibly TRBD1 or TRBD2 (5 bases each). V was cut by 5 bases and J by 7 bases, with 21 bases left in between. The V gene's germline CDR1 is SGHAT and CDR2 FQNNGV. The CDR3 loop spans 16 amino acids. CDR3 region: CASSRKGRGVGNEQFF. The DNA of the CDR3 is TGTGCCAGCAGCCGTAAGGGCCGAGGGGTAGGTAATGAGCAGTTCTTC.

This chain uses TRBV12-3 or TRBV12-4 with TRBJ2-6; maybe TRBD2 (6 bases). CDR3 length: 15 residues. V was trimmed by 3 bases and J by 2 bases, leaving 8 bases between them. As DNA, the CDR3 is TGTGCCAGCAGTTTCGGGAGCGCTGGGGCCAACGTCCTGACTTTC. Amino acid sequence: CASSFGSAGANVLTF.

Here the CDR3 reads CASSLDSYSYNEQFF. The CDR3 coding sequence is TGTGCCAGCAGCTTGGATAGCTACTCCTACAATGAGCAGTTCTTC. The rearrangement joins TRBV5-5 to TRBJ2-1; D unclear. The CDR3 sequence is 15 residues long. Germline CDR1 reads SGHKS; CDR2 reads YYEKEE (reference sequence). The V gene lost 0 bases and the J gene lost 0 bases, with 7 bases spanning the gap.

CDR3 sequence: CASSPAGVGNIQYF. The CDR3 nucleotides are TGTGCCAGCAGTCCGGCCGGCGTCGGAAACATTCAGTACTTC. This chain uses TRBV6-2 or TRBV6-3 with TRBJ2-4, with D uncertain. This CDR3 has 14 amino acids. Trimming took off 5 bases at V and 6 bases at J, with 14 bases between the two ends. Germline values: CDR1 MNHEY, CDR2 SVGEGT.

The rearrangement links TRBV6-2 or TRBV6-3 to TRBJ1-1, with TRBD1 matching 7 bases. The CDR3 has 13 amino acids. Germline V gene lookup returns CDR1 MNHEY and CDR2 SVGEGT. J was trimmed by 6 bases and V by 6 bases; bases with no gene match: 7. CDR3 in DNA: TGTGCCAGCAGAACCAGGGGGTCCCCTGAAGCTTTCTTT. Translation gives CASRTRGSPEAFF.

This clonotype was seen a handful of times. CDR3 DNA sequence: TGTGCCAGCAGCCAAGTCAACACCGGGGAGCTGTTTTTT. Its translation is CASSQVNTGELFF. The rearrangement uses TRBV14 and TRBJ2-2; D is unresolved. CDR3 length: 13 amino acids. V lost 1 base, J lost 2 bases, and 2 bases lay in between. Per germline, CDR1 SGHDN and CDR2 FVKESK.

This rearrangement joins TRBV9 to TRBJ2-3; no reliable D call. The CDR3 is 14 amino acids. Germline lookup yields CDR1 SGDLS and CDR2 YYNGEE. V was shortened by 0 bases and J by 0 bases, with 5 bases between the two germline ends. DNA of the CDR3: TGTGCCAGCAGCGTAGCTGCTAGCACAGATACGCAGTATTTT. Amino acid sequence: CASSVAASTDTQYF.

This clonotype showed up just a few times. The chain joins TRBV19 to TRBJ2-7; unclear D gene. The CDR3 loop spans 13 amino acids. Trimming pared 7 bases from V and 0 bases from J, leaving 10 bases between. The germline V gene has CDR1 LNHDA and CDR2 SQIVND (reference sequence). CDR3 sequence reads: CASTSASSYEQYF. The CDR3 DNA sequence: TGTGCCAGTACCAGCGCAAGCTCCTACGAGCAGTACTTC.

Ten or more counts support this clonotype. CDR3 DNA: TGTGCCAGCAGGAGCAACCGGGACAGGAAAGAGACCCAGTACTTC. The encoded protein is CASRSNRDRKETQYF. V gene TRBV27 combines with J gene TRBJ2-5; 8 nucleotides agree with TRBD1. CDR1 MNHEY and CDR2 SMNVEV come from the germline V gene (reference sequence). Trimming removed 6 bases from V and 3 bases from J; junction bases left unmatched: 9. The CDR3 totals 15 residues.

This clonotype was seen ten or more times. V is TRBV4-3 and J is TRBJ2-3; TRBD2 is a possible D gene (5 bases). From germline, CDR1 is LGHNA and CDR2 YSLEER. V dropped 1 base and J dropped 1 base, with 15 bases sitting between them. The CDR3 is 17 amino acids. CDR3 DNA sequence: TGCGCCAGCAGCCAAGGAAACGGAGGAAGCGGCACAGATACGCAGTATTTT. This sequence encodes CASSQGNGGSGTDTQYF.

This clonotype was seen more than once but under ten times. The CDR3 sequence is CASSGSKHMRNEQFF. CDR3 coding DNA: TGTGCCAGCAGCGGCAGCAAGCATATGCGGAATGAGCAGTTCTTC. The gene calls are TRBV7-2 and TRBJ2-1; the D is unclear. The CDR3 totals 15 residues. CDR1 and CDR2 (germline): SGHTA, FQGNSA. V was shortened by 5 bases and J by 7 bases, with 18 bases between the two germline ends.

This clonotype was observed a handful of times. The rearrangement uses TRBV19 and TRBJ2-1; TRBD2 is a possible D gene (7 bases). The CDR3 covers 14 residues. V gave up 3 bases and J gave up 10 bases, with 16 bases separating them. The germline gives CDR1 LNHDA, CDR2 SQIVND (reference sequence). For the CDR3, the DNA is TGTGCCAGTAGTATCCCCCCCGGGGGGCAGGAGCAGTTCTTC. The encoded protein is CASSIPPGGQEQFF.

This clonotype appeared a few times. V is TRBV7-2 and J is TRBJ2-1; D is perhaps TRBD2 (6 bases). The CDR3 has 14 amino acids. The V gene lost 6 bases and the J gene lost 4 bases, with 13 bases spanning the gap. The germline V gene encodes CDR1 SGHTA and CDR2 FQGNSA. The CDR3 DNA is TGTGCCAGCAGGCCTGGGGGGACTTACAATGAGCAGTTCTTC. Protein product: CASRPGGTYNEQFF.

The chain joins TRBV28 to TRBJ2-1; TRBD1 might be the D (5 bases). V was trimmed by 3 bases and J by 6 bases, leaving 9 bases between them. Looked up from germline, CDR1 is MDHEN and CDR2 is SYDVKM. The CDR3 runs to 13 residues. CDR3 DNA: TGTGCCAGCAGTTTCCGACAGTTCAATGAGCAGTTCTTC. Translation gives CASSFRQFNEQFF.

J is TRBJ1-3 and V is TRBV10-3; D might be TRBD1 (5 bases). In germline, CDR1 is ENHRY, CDR2 SYGVKD. Trimming removed 11 bases from V and 2 bases from J, with 16 bases in between. The CDR3 sequence is 14 residues long. This chain's CDR3 is CAAAGPNPGNTIYF. The CDR3 DNA follows: TGTGCCGCGGCAGGGCCCAATCCTGGAAACACCATATATTTT.

The sample holds a few counts of this clonotype. This sequence joins TRBV6-2 or TRBV6-3 and TRBJ2-1, with a possible D match to TRBD1 (6 bases). The length of the CDR3 is 15 residues. Trimming removed 4 bases from V and 4 bases from J, with 14 bases in between. Germline V gene data show CDR1 as MNHEY and CDR2 as SVGEGT. In DNA form, the CDR3 reads TGTGCCAGCAGTTCCCGACAGGCCCGTTACAATGAGCAGTTCTTC. Translation: CASSSRQARYNEQFF.

The chain carries TRBV5-1 and TRBJ2-7, with D hard to call. The CDR3 extends over 15 amino acids. The V and J ends lost 5 bases and 12 bases respectively, with 27 bases between them. Germline CDR1 is SGHRS and CDR2 is YFSETQ. The CDR3 protein is CASSSGPAGPSTWYV. CDR3 DNA: TGCGCCAGCAGTTCCGGACCCGCCGGGCCTTCAACTTGGTACGTC.